This T cell receptor (beta chain) is drawn from a study of read filtering for tumor transcriptome and immune sequencing. About the study: Revised staging placed eight or nine patients in R-ISS I, approximately 16 in II, 6 or 7 in III. Whole-transcriptome libraries were prepared after DNase treatment. RNA-seq yielded only about 75 to 1,300 TCR reads, IR-seq about 3.5 to 11 million.

CDR3 length: 11 residues. The V end was cut by 0 bases, the J end by 10 bases, with 4 bases between. Per germline, CDR1 MNHEY and CDR2 SVGEGT. This clonotype was detected many times. This library used 300 to 500 ng RNA and molecular barcoded adaptors spanning alpha/delta and beta/gamma chains. TCRdb re-analysed the reads in MiXCR, keeping a single row per CDR3 protein. The table records approximately 140,000 distinct CDR3 sequences, roughly an eighth of them present only once. Sequenced material: a population of CD138-negative cells sorted from bone marrow. The V and J genes are TRBV6-2 or TRBV6-3 and TRBJ2-1; no definite D call. The clonotype comes from a donor aged 40 or older with multiple myeloma. As DNA, the CDR3 is TGTGCCAGCAGTTACTCGAGGGAGCAGTTCTTC. It codes for CASSYSREQFF.